This T cell receptor (beta chain) emerged from a study of cytomegalovirus exposure and HLA in healthy donors. At the level of the study: Most genotyped donors, about four fifths of about 360, had Caucasian-associated genetic ancestry. Study conclusions and caveats: Researchers left out some V segments, among them TRBV6-2 and TRBV6-3, as indistinguishable. Across HLA loci, a later analysis found differing TCR association rates, with DRB1 most and HLA-C fewest. Segments of the TCR beta V type were, in most cases, productive about 87% or about 30% of the time in an earlier analysis.

Trimming pared 1 base from V and 0 bases from J, leaving 10 bases between. The CDR3 runs 17 residues. The germline V gene encodes CDR1 MGHRA and CDR2 YSYEKL. Concerning this clone: Its antigen remains unidentified.

PCR primers comprised 60 Vbeta and 13 Jbeta primers. TCRdb's table, derived via immunoSEQ multiplex PCR, lists solely in-frame clones and lacks some. The sample includes under 200,000 clones, approximately 78% of them seen just once. Sequencing input: PBMCs. This receptor was obtained from a girl aged 2 to 10 in good health and CMV-seropositive. V and J are TRBV4-1 and TRBJ2-6; the D gene is possibly TRBD1 (5 bases). The CDR3 coding sequence is TGCGCCAGCAGCCAAGTACAAGGGGTCTCTGGGGCCAACGTCCTGACTTTC. Translation: CASSQVQGVSGANVLTF.